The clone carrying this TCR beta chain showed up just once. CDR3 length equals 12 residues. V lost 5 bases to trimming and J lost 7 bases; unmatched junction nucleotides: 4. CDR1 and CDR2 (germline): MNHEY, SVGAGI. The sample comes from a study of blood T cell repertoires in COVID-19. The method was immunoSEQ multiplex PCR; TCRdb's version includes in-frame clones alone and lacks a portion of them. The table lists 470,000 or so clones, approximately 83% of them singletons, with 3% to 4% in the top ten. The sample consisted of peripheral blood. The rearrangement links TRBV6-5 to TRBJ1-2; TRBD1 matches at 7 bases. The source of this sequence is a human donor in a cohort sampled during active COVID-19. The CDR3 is CASSNRQGGYTF. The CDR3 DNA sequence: TGTGCCAGCAGTAACCGACAGGGTGGCTACACCTTC.